The 3 T cell receptor beta chains listed next were all sequenced from one sample in a study of beta chain features in type 1 diabetes (dated by TCRdb to 2016 to 2019). Library construction relied on the immunoSEQ multiplex PCR assay. The entire isolated RNA was reverse transcribed using the High Capacity cDNA Reverse Transcription Kit, and thus expressed TCRB transcripts were sequenced. What TCRdb holds here is the immuneACCESS table cut down to in-frame rearrangements. Part of the clones is not present; checked against another copy, under half of the missing clones reflect an unresolved V gene, and the others are unexplained. The sample data list fewer than 350,000 clones, and less than 20% of these were observed just once. Of the sample, 0.044% is held by the ten largest clones. Sequencing was carried out using naive CD4+ T cells from blood. Sample cell subset or site, as interpreted from the label and publication: true naive CD4+ T cells. All receptors come from a woman aged 18-29 years in good health.

This clone has more than one count but fewer than ten. The chain links TRBV18 to TRBJ1-2; TRBD1 matches 9 bases. Germline CDR1 is KGHSH and CDR2 is LQKENI. Trimming at V came to 3 bases and at J to 6 bases, leaving 14 bases not matched to a gene. The CDR3 is made up of 17 amino acids. DNA for the CDR3: TGTGCCAGCTCACCTACCCCGGGACAGGGAGGAAAGAATGGCTACACCTTC. Translated: CASSPTPGQGGKNGYTF.

The V and J genes are TRBV25-1 and TRBJ2-5; 10 bases are shared with TRBD1. The germline CDR1 and CDR2 sequences are MGHDK and SYGVNS. V gave up 6 bases and J gave up 5 bases; unmatched junction bases: 6. The CDR3 consists of 14 residues. In nucleotides, the CDR3 is TGTGCCAGCAGGGGGACAGGGGACTGGGAGACCCAGTACTTC. As protein: CASRGTGDWETQYF.

The rearrangement uses TRBV2 and TRBJ2-1; TRBD2 matches at 11 bases. Germline V CDR1 and CDR2: SNHLY, FYNNEI. The ends lost 7 bases at V and 4 bases at J; junction bases unmatched: 9. CDR3 size: 16 residues. The CDR3 reads CASKPPGTSGYNEQFF. In nucleotides, the CDR3 is TGTGCCAGCAAGCCCCCCGGGACTAGCGGATACAATGAGCAGTTCTTC. The whole variable domain, remainder taken from reference TRBV2 and TRBJ2-1, is EPEVTQTPSHQVTQMGQEVILRCVPISNHLYFYWYRQILGQKVEFLVSFYNNEISEKSEIFDDQFSVERPDGSNFTLKIRSTKLEDSAMYFCASKPPGTSGYNEQFFGPGTRLTVL.